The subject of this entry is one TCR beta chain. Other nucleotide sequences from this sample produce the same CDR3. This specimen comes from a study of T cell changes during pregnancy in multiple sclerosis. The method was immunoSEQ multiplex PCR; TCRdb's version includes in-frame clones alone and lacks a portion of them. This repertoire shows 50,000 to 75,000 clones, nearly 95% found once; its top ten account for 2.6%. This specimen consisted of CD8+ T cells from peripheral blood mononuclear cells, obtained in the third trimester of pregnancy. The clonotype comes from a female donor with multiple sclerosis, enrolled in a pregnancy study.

The CDR3 bases are TGTGCCAGTAGTCTGGGGGGGAACACTGAAGCTTTCTTT. Amino acids: CASSLGGNTEAFF. The chain uses TRBV19 and TRBJ1-1, with D possibly matching TRBD1 (5 bases). Germline assignment: CDR1 LNHDA and CDR2 SQIVND (reference sequence). The CDR3 spans 13 residues. The V end lost 5 bases, the J end lost 1 base, and 8 bases lay between the germline ends.